Listed here is a single TCR beta chain. Profiling relied on immunoSEQ multiplex PCR, and the TCRdb table lists in-frame clones only, not all of them. This table has roughly 430,000 clones, over 75% appearing once. The data derive from a study of blood T cell repertoires in COVID-19. Clinical history reported by participants formed the basis on which cohorts were assigned. CDR1 LNHDA and CDR2 SQIVND come from the germline V gene (reference sequence). V was pared by 3 bases and J by 4 bases, with 12 bases of the junction left unmatched. The CDR3 spans 17 residues. The specimen was PBMCs or T cells enriched from blood (not recorded which). This chain joins TRBV19 and TRBJ1-1; 9 nucleotides align to TRBD1. This sequence was found in a woman aged 18-35 years who had been exposed to COVID-19. CDR3 nucleotide sequence: TGTGCCAGTAGTATGGGGACAGGGAGCGCGAAAGGCACTGAAGCTTTCTTT. Translated, it gives CASSMGTGSAKGTEAFF.